A selection of T cell receptor beta chains follows, all from one sample in a study of blood T cell repertoires in COVID-19. The table came from immunoSEQ multiplex PCR; TCRdb's copy has only in-frame clones and leaves some out. Of about 180,000 clones in the sample, 86% were seen once. Sequenced sample: PBMCs or T cells enriched from blood (not recorded which). The source is a woman in her twenties or thirties who had recovered from COVID-19. CDR3s include the opening cysteine and the closing phenylalanine or tryptophan. A D gene is named only where the DNA matches it firmly. Clone size is not always given. Where it is, it says once, few, many or a class for expanded clones.

V gene,J gene,clone size,D gene,CDR3 protein,CDR3 DNA
TRBV9,TRBJ2-7,NA,TRBD2,CASSDGLAVNEQYF,TGTGCCAGCAGCGACGGACTAGCGGTGAACGAGCAGTACTTC
TRBV5-1,TRBJ1-6,NA,TRBD1,CASSQQGANSPLHF,TGCGCCAGCAGTCAACAGGGGGCGAATTCACCCCTCCACTTT
TRBV9,TRBJ2-7,NA,TRBD2,CASSGSSGSLNEQYF,TGTGCCAGCAGCGGTTCTAGCGGGAGTTTGAACGAGCAGTACTTC
TRBV5-8,TRBJ1-3,NA,NA,CASSLHEYSGNTIYF,TGTGCCAGCAGCCTCCATGAGTATTCTGGAAACACCATATATTTT
TRBV6-6,TRBJ2-2,NA,TRBD1,CASKQGAGELFF,TGTGCCAGCAAACAGGGGGCCGGGGAGCTGTTTTTT
TRBV10-1,TRBJ2-1,NA,NA,CASSESGSERNNEQFF,TGCGCCAGCAGTGAGTCTGGTAGCGAGAGAAACAATGAGCAGTTCTTC
TRBV7-7,TRBJ2-1,NA,TRBD2,CASSPGRGRKGGDNEQFF,TGTGCCAGCAGTCCCGGTAGGGGAAGGAAGGGAGGGGACAATGAGCAGTTCTTC
TRBV19,TRBJ2-1,NA,NA,CASSPYNTEQFF,TGTGCCAGTAGTCCTTACAATACTGAGCAGTTCTTC
TRBV5-1,TRBJ1-2,NA,NA,CASSATDRTNYGYTF,TGCGCCAGCAGCGCGACCGACAGGACTAACTATGGCTACACCTTC
TRBV18,TRBJ2-2,NA,TRBD1,CASSSRQGAGNTGELFF,TGTGCCAGCTCATCACGACAGGGGGCAGGGAACACCGGGGAGCTGTTTTTT
TRBV5-1,TRBJ2-7,once,TRBD1,CASSLDRVAYEQYF,TGCGCCAGCAGCCTGGACAGGGTCGCCTACGAGCAGTACTTC
TRBV3-1/TRBV3-2,TRBJ2-2,NA,TRBD2,CASSQDEWGRETSNTGELFF,TGTGCCAGCAGCCAAGATGAGTGGGGGAGGGAGACTTCGAACACCGGGGAGCTGTTTTTT
TRBV19,TRBJ2-1,once,TRBD2,CASSSRLAGEAYNEQFF,TGTGCCAGTAGTTCGCGACTAGCGGGAGAGGCCTACAATGAGCAGTTCTTC
TRBV29-1,TRBJ2-1,once,NA,CSVETPLVLNEQFF,TGCAGCGTTGAAACCCCACTAGTCTTGAATGAGCAGTTCTTC
TRBV28,TRBJ2-3,NA,NA,CASSLWSEGGTGGTQYF,TGTGCCAGCAGTTTATGGTCGGAGGGAGGAACGGGTGGTACGCAGTATTTT
TRBV24-1,TRBJ2-7,NA,NA,CATRVRVSHEQYF,TGTGCCACCAGAGTCAGGGTGTCCCACGAGCAGTACTTC
TRBV2,TRBJ2-1,NA,TRBD2,CAGTEAGVNEQFF,TGTGCCGGTACTGAGGCGGGAGTCAATGAGCAGTTCTTC
TRBV12-5,TRBJ2-5,NA,NA,CASGLETGTNF,TGTGCTAGTGGTTTGGAAACCGGGACAAACTTC
TRBV19,TRBJ2-5,NA,TRBD2,CASSMLAEQETQYF,TGTGCCAGTAGTATGCTAGCGGAACAAGAGACCCAGTACTTC
TRBV7-3,TRBJ2-5,NA,NA,CASSLKVWAGRCSRETQYF,TGTGCCAGCAGCTTAAAGGTATGGGCGGGAAGGTGCTCAAGGGAGACCCAGTACTTC
TRBV30,TRBJ2-1,NA,NA,CAWSLAGYNEQFF,TGTGCCTGGAGCCTCGCGGGATACAATGAGCAGTTCTTC
TRBV24-1,TRBJ1-3,NA,NA,CATSEGGRGNTIYF,TGTGCCACCAGTGAGGGTGGGAGAGGAAACACCATATATTTT
TRBV19,TRBJ2-3,NA,TRBD2,CATSGSITDTQYF,TGTGCCACTAGCGGGAGTATTACAGATACGCAGTATTTT
TRBV6-5,TRBJ2-1,NA,TRBD2,CASSYGAGASYNEQFF,TGTGCCAGCAGTTACGGAGCGGGAGCTTCGTACAATGAGCAGTTCTTC
TRBV7-2,TRBJ2-3,NA,TRBD1,CASSVGTGGVDTQYF,TGTGCCAGCAGCGTAGGGACAGGGGGCGTAGATACGCAGTATTTT
TRBV5-4,TRBJ2-7,NA,TRBD2,CASSLVGLGWREAEQYF,TGTGCCAGCAGCTTGGTAGGCCTTGGCTGGCGGGAGGCCGAGCAGTACTTC
TRBV5-1,TRBJ2-2,NA,TRBD1,CASSLSGGLGTGELFF,TGCGCCAGCAGCTTATCAGGGGGATTGGGCACCGGGGAGCTGTTTTTT
TRBV5-1,TRBJ2-7,NA,NA,CASSITGSYEQYF,TGCGCCAGCAGCATTACCGGGAGCTACGAGCAGTACTTC
TRBV19,TRBJ2-5,NA,TRBD1,CASSDRVETQYF,TGTGCCAGCTCGGACAGGGTCGAGACCCAGTACTTC